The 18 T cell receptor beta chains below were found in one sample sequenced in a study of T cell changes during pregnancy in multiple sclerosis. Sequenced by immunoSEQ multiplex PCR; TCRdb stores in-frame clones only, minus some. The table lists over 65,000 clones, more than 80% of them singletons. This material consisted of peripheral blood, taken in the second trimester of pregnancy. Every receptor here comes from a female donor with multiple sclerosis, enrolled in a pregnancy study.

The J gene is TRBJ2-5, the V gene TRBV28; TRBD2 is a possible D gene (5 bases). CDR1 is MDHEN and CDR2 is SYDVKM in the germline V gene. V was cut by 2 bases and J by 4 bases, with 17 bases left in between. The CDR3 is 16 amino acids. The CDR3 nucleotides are TGTGCCAGCAGTTTAGCGTCCGGACTGGAAAGAGAGACCCAGTACTTC. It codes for CASSLASGLERETQYF.

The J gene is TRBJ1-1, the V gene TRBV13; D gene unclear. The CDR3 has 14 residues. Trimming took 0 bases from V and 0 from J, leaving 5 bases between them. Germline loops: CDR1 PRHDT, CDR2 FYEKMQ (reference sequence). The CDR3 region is CASSLGQLNTEAFF. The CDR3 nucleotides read TGTGCCAGCAGCTTAGGACAACTGAACACTGAAGCTTTCTTT.

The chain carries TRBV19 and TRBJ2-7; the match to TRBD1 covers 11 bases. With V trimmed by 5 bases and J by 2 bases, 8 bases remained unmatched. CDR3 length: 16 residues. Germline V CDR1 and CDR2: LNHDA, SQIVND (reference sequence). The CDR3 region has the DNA TGTGCCAGTAGTCCCGGGACAGGGGGATCCCCCTACGAGCAGTACTTC. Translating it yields CASSPGTGGSPYEQYF.

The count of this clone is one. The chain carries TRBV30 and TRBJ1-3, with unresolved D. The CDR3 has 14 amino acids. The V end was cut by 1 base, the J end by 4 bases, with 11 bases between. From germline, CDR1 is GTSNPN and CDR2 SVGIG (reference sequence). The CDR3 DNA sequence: TGTGCCTGGAGTGGGATGGGAGCAGGAAACACCATATATTTT. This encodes CAWSGMGAGNTIYF.

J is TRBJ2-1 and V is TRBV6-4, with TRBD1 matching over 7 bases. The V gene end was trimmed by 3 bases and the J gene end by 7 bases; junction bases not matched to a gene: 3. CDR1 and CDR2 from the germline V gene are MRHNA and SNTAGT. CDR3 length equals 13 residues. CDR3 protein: CASSDQGENEQFF. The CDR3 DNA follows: TGTGCCAGCAGTGATCAGGGGGAAAATGAGCAGTTCTTC.

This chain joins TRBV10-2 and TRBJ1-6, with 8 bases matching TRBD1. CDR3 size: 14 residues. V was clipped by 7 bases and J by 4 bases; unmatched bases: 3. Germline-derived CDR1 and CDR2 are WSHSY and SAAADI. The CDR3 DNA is TGCGCCAGCAAGACAGGGGATTATAATTCACCCCTCCACTTT. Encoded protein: CASKTGDYNSPLHF.

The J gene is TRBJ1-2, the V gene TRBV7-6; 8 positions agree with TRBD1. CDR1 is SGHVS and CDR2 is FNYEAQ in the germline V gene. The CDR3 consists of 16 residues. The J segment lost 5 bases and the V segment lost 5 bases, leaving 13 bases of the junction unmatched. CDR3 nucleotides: TGTGCCAGCAGCACTCACAAGGGACAGGCTGATTATGGCTACACCTTC. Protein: CASSTHKGQADYGYTF. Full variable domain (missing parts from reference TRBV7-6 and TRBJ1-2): GAGVSQSPRYKVTKRGQDVALRCDPISGHVSLYWYRQALGQGPEFLTYFNYEAQQDKSGLPNDRFSAERPEGSISTLTIQRTEQRDSAMYRCASSTHKGQADYGYTFGSGTRLTVV.

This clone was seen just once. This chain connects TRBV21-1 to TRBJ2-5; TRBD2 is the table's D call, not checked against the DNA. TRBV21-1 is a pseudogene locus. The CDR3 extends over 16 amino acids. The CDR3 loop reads CASRRSGTSGEETQYF. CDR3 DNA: TGTGCCAGCAGAAGATCCGGGACTAGCGGGGAAGAGACCCAGTACTTC.

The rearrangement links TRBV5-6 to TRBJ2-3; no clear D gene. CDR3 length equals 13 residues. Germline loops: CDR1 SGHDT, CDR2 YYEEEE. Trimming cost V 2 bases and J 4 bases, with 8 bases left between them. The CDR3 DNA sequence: TGTGCCAGCAGCTTAGAGGCTTCAGATACGCAGTATTTT. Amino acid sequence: CASSLEASDTQYF.

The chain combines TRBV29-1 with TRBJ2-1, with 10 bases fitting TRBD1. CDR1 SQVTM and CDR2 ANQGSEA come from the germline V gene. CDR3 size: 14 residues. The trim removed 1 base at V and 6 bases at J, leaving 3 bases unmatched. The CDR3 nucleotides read TGCAGCGTTGAAGCTGGACAGGGGGTCAATGAGCAGTTCTTC. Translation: CSVEAGQGVNEQFF.

The CDR3 loop reads CASSLGTGPQPQHF. The CDR3 nucleotides read TGTGCCAGCAGCTTGGGAACAGGGCCTCAGCCCCAGCATTTT. The rearrangement uses TRBV5-5 and TRBJ1-5; TRBD1 is a possible D gene (6 bases). V lost 0 bases, J lost 6 bases, and 10 bases lay in between. This CDR3 region has 14 residues. CDR1 is SGHKS, CDR2 YYEKEE, per germline (reference sequence).

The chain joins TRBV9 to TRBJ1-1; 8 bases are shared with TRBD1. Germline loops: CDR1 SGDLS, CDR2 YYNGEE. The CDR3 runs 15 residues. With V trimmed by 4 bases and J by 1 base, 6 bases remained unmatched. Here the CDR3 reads CASSFSGGANTEAFF. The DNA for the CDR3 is TGTGCCAGCAGCTTCTCAGGGGGCGCGAACACTGAAGCTTTCTTT.

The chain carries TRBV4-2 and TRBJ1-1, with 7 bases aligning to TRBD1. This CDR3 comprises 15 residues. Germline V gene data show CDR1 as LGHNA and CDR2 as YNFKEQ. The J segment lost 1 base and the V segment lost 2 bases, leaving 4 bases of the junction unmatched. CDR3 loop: CASSQLDRPNTEAFF. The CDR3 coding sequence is TGTGCCAGCAGCCAACTGGACAGGCCGAACACTGAAGCTTTCTTT.

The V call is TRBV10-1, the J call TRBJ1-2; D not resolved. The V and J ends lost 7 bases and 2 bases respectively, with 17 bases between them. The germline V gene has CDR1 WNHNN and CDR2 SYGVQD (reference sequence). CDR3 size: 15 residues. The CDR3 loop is CASIIGGNENYGYTF. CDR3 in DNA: TGCGCCAGCATTATTGGAGGTAACGAAAACTATGGCTACACCTTC.

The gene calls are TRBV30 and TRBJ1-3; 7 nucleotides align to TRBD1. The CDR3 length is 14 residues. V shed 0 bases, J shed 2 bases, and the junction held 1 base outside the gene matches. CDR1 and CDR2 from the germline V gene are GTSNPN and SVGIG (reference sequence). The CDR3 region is CAWSVTGAGNTIYF. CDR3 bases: TGTGCCTGGAGTGTAACAGGGGCTGGAAACACCATATATTTT.

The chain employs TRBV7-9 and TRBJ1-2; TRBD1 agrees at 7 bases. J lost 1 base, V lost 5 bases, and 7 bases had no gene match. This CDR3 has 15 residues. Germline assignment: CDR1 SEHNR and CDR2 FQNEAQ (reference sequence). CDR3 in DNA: TGTGCCAGCAGCGCGAGGGGGCAGAGTAACTATGGCTACACCTTC. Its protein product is CASSARGQSNYGYTF.

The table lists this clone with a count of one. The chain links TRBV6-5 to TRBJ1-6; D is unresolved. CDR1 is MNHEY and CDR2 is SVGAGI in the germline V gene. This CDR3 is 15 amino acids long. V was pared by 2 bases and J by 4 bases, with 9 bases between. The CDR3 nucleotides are TGTGCCAGCAGTTACCTGACATTATATAATTCACCCCTCCACTTT. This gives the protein CASSYLTLYNSPLHF.

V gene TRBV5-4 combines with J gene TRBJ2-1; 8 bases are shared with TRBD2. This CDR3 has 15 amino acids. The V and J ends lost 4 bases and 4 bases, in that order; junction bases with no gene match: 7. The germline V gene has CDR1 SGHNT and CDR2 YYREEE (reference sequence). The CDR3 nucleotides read TGTGCCAGCAGCGTCCCCCGGGGGGGGTACAATGAGCAGTTCTTC. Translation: CASSVPRGGYNEQFF.